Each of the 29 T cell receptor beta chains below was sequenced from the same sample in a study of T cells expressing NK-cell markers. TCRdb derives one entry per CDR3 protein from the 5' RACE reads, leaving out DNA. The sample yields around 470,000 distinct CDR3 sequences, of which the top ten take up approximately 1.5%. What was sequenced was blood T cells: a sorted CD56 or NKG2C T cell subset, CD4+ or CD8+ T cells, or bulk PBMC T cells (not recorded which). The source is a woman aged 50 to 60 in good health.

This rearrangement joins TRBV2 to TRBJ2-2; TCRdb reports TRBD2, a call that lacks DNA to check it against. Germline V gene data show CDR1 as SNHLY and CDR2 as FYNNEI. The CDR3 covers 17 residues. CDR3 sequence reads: CASHTPTSGANTGELFF.

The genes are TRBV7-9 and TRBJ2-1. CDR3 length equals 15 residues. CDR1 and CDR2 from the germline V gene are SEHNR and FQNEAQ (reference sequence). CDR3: CASSLGPGRNNEQFF.

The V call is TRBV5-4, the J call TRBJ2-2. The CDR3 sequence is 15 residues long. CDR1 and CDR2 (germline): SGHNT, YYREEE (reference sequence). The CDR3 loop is CASSLQDVNTGELFF.

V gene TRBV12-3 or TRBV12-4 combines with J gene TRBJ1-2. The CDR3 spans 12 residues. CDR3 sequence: CARVEAGHGYTF.

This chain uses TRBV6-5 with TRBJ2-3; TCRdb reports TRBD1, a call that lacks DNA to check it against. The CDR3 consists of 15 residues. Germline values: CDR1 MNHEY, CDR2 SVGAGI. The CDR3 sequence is CASSPGGQVRDTQYF.

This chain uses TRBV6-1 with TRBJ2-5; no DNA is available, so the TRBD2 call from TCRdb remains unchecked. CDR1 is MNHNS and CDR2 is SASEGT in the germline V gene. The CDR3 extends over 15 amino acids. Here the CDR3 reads CASSEWREVRETQYF.

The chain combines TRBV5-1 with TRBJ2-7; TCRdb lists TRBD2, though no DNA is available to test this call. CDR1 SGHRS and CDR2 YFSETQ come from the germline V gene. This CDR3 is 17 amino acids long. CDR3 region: CASSQNVPSGKAYEQYF.

This CDR3 is CASSPLKGYNEQFF. The V call is TRBV3-1, the J call TRBJ2-1. The CDR3 is made up of 14 amino acids. Germline loops: CDR1 LGHDT, CDR2 YNNKEL (reference sequence).

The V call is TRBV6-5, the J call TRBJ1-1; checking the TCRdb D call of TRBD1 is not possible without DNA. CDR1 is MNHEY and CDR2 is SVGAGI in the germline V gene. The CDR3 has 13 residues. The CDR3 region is CASKPLGGTEAFF.

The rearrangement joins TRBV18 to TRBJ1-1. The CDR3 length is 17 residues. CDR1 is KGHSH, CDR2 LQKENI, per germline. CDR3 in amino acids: CASSPLILTSSNTEAFF.

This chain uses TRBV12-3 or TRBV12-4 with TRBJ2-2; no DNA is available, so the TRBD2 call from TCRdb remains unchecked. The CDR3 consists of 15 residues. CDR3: CASSLVAGGPGELFF.

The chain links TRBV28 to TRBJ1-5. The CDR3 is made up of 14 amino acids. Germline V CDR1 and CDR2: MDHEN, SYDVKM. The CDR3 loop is CASSLWRDNQPQHF.

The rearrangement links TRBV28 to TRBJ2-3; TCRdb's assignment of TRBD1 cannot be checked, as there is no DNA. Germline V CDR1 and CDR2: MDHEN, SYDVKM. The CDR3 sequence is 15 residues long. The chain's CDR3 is CASSFQGSDTDTQYF.

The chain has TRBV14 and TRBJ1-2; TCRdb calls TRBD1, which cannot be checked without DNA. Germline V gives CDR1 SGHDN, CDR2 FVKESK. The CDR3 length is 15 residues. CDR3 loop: CASSPHLTGSYGYTF. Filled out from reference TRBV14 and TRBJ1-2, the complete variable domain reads EAGVTQFPSHSVIEKGQTVTLRCDPISGHDNLYWYRRVMGKEIKFLLHFVKESKQDESGMPNNRFLAERTGGTYSTLKVQPAELEDSGVYFCASSPHLTGSYGYTFGSGTRLTVV.

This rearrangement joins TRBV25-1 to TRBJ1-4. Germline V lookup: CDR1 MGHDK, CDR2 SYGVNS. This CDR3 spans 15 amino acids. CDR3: CASSEYPSRFEKLFF.

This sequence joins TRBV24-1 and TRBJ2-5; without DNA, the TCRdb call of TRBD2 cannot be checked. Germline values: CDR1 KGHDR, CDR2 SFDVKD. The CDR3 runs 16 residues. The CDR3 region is CATSDLGTPAGETQYF.

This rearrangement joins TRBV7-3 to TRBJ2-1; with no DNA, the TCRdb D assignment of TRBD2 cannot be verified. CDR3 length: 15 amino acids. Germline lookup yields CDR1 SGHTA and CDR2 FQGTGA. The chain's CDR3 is CASSSYGTSGLQQFF. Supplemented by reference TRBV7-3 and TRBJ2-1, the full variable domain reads GAGVSQTPSNKVTEKGKYVELRCDPISGHTALYWYRQSLGQGPEFLIYFQGTGAADDSGLPNDRFFAVRPEGSVSTLKIQRTERGDSAVYLCASSSYGTSGLQQFFGPGTRLTVL.

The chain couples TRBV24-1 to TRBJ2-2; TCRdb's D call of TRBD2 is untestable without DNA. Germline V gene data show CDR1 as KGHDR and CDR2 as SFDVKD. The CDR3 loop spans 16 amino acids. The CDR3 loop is CATSDLGGANTGELFF.

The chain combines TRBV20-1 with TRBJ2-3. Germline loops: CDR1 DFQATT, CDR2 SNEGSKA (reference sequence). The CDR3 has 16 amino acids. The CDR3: CSARERRASGTDTQYF.

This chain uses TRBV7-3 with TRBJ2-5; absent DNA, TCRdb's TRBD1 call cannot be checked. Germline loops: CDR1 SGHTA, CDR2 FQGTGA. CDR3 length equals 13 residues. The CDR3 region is CASSLAGRGTQYF.

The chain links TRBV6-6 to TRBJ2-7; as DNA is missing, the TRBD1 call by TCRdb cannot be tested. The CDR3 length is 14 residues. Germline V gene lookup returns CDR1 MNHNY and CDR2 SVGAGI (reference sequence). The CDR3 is CASSKASALDEQYF.

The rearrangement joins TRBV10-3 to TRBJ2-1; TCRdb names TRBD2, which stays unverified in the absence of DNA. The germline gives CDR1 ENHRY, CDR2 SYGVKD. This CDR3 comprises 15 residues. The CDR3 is CAAGSSGSSYNEQFF.

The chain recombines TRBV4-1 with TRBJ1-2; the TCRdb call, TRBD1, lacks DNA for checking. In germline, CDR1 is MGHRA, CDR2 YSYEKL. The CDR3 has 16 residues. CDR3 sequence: CASSQEPGTGLYGYTF.

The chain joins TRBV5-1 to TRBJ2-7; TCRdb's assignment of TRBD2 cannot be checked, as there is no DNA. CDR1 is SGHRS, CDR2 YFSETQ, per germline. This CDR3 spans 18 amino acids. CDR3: CASSLAKLAGSGSYEQYF.

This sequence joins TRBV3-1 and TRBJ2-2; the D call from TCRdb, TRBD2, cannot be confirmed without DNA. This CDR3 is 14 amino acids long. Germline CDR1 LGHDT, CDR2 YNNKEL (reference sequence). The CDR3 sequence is CASSPLAGTGELFF.

The CDR3 region is CASSLGGTNTGELFF. The genes are TRBV5-1 and TRBJ2-2; TCRdb's D gene call, TRBD1, goes unchecked for lack of DNA. The CDR3 sequence is 15 residues long. From germline, CDR1 is SGHRS and CDR2 YFSETQ.

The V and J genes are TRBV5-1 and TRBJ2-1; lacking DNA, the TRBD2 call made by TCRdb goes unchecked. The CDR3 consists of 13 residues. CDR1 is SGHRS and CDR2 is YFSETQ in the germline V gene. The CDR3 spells CASSLLVSDEQFF.

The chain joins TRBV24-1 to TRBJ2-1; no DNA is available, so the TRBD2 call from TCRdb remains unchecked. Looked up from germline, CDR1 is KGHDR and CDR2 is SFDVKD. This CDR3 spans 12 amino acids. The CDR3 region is CATSQLGTQQFF.

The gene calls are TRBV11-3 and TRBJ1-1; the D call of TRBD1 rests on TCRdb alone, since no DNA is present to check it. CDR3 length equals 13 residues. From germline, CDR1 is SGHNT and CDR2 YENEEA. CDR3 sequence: CASSLGTGQRAFF.